Following are 23 T cell receptor beta chains from one sample sequenced in a study of blood T cell repertoires in COVID-19 (dated by TCRdb to between 2020 and 2021). Libraries were made using the immunoSEQ multiplex PCR assay. The table comes from immuneACCESS by way of TCRdb, which keeps in-frame sequences with V and J called. Part of the clones is missing from these tables; in studies checked, under half for an unresolved V gene and the rest for unknown reasons. Counted in this sample were approximately 90,000 clones; 75% to 90% of them appeared once. More than 25% of the sample is in the top ten clones. The sequenced sample consisted of peripheral blood. The receptors stem from a woman older than 75 with active or convalescent COVID-19.

This clone was detected only once. The chain carries TRBV7-2 and TRBJ2-3, with D maybe TRBD1 (6 bases). The V end was cut by 6 bases, the J end by 13 bases, with 17 bases between. There are 12 residues in the CDR3. The V gene's germline CDR1 is SGHTA and CDR2 FQGNSA. The chain's CDR3 is CASSLPRGWKYF. The DNA for the CDR3 is TGTGCCAGCAGTTTACCCAGGGGCTGGAAGTATTTT. Variable domain in full (rest from reference TRBV7-2 and TRBJ2-3): GAGVSQSPSNKVTEKGKDVELRCDPISGHTALYWYRQSLGQGLEFLIYFQGNSAPDKSGLPSDRFSAERTGGSVSTLTIQRTQQEDSAVYLCASSLPRGWKYFGPGTRLTVL.

The chain combines TRBV20-1 with TRBJ2-5; 7 nucleotides line up with TRBD1. This CDR3 is built from 16 residues. Germline assignment: CDR1 DFQATT and CDR2 SNEGSKA (reference sequence). V shed 3 bases and J 0 bases; nucleotides not matched to a gene: 10. The CDR3 sequence is CSASRLGQAYQETQYF. Written as DNA, the CDR3 is TGCAGTGCTAGTCGGTTAGGACAGGCGTACCAAGAGACCCAGTACTTC.

The V gene is TRBV5-5, the J gene TRBJ1-2; 11 nucleotides match TRBD1. Trimming at V came to 4 bases and at J to 5 bases, leaving 7 bases not matched to a gene. CDR3 length equals 15 residues. CDR1 and CDR2 (germline): SGHKS, YYEKEE (reference sequence). CDR3 sequence reads: CASSAPGQGGYGYTF. The DNA for the CDR3 is TGTGCCAGCAGCGCACCGGGACAGGGGGGTTATGGCTACACCTTC.

J is TRBJ2-2 and V is TRBV19; weak D call: TRBD1 (6 bases). The CDR3 loop spans 14 amino acids. Looked up from germline, CDR1 is LNHDA and CDR2 is SQIVND (reference sequence). The V gene lost 5 bases and the J gene lost 3 bases, with 10 bases spanning the gap. DNA of the CDR3: TGTGCCAGTAGTGAACAGGGATACACCGGGGAGCTGTTTTTT. Its protein is CASSEQGYTGELFF.

V is TRBV2 and J is TRBJ1-1; the D gene is possibly TRBD1 (5 bases). Deletions cut 6 bases from V and 3 bases from J, with 11 bases between. Germline CDR1 is SNHLY and CDR2 is FYNNEI. The CDR3 is 13 residues long. The CDR3 spells CASRELGDTEAFF. For the CDR3, the DNA is TGTGCCAGCAGGGAGCTAGGGGACACTGAAGCTTTCTTT. Looking up the rest from reference TRBV2 and TRBJ1-1 gives the full variable domain: EPEVTQTPSHQVTQMGQEVILRCVPISNHLYFYWYRQILGQKVEFLVSFYNNEISEKSEIFDDQFSVERPDGSNFTLKIRSTKLEDSAMYFCASRELGDTEAFFGQGTRLTVV.

This chain joins TRBV24-1 and TRBJ2-1, with TRBD2 matching over 10 bases. In germline, CDR1 is KGHDR, CDR2 SFDVKD. The CDR3 is 16 amino acids. Losses at the gene ends were 4 bases for V and 7 bases for J; bases not matched to a gene: 9. CDR3 residues: CATSDPSGGASNEQFF. Written as DNA, the CDR3 is TGTGCCACCAGTGACCCAAGCGGGGGGGCGTCGAATGAGCAGTTCTTC.

The J gene is TRBJ2-3, the V gene TRBV4-2, with TRBD2 matching 14 bases. V was clipped by 3 bases and J by 0 bases; unmatched bases: 2. Germline V lookup: CDR1 LGHNA, CDR2 YNFKEQ. The CDR3 extends over 17 amino acids. The CDR3 DNA reads TGTGCCAGCAGCCAGGGACTAGCGGGGGAGAGCACAGATACGCAGTATTTT. Residues: CASSQGLAGESTDTQYF.

This chain connects TRBV6-5 to TRBJ2-3; D might be TRBD1 (6 bases). This CDR3 region has 16 residues. The germline gives CDR1 MNHEY, CDR2 SVGAGI. V lost 4 bases, J lost 9 bases, and 23 bases lay in between. DNA of the CDR3: TGTGCCAGCAGTTCATACAGGGTAGACCCACAGATGACGCAGTATTTT. It yields the protein CASSSYRVDPQMTQYF.

The chain combines TRBV28 with TRBJ1-4; D possibly corresponds to TRBD1 (6 bases). V lost 5 bases to trimming and J lost 4 bases, with 14 bases between them. The CDR3 loop spans 15 amino acids. Germline V CDR1 and CDR2: MDHEN, SYDVKM. CDR3 nucleotides: TGTGCCAGCAGTCTTGGACAGCAATTTAATGAAAAACTGTTTTTT. Protein: CASSLGQQFNEKLFF. The whole variable domain, filled in from reference TRBV28 and TRBJ1-4, reads DVKVTQSSRYLVKRTGEKVFLECVQDMDHENMFWYRQDPGLGLRLIYFSYDVKMKEKGDIPEGYSVSREKKERFSLILESASTNQTSMYLCASSLGQQFNEKLFFGSGTQLSVL.

This clone has only one observation. The rearrangement joins TRBV3-1 (or the pseudogene TRBV3-2) to TRBJ1-6; 7 bases line up with TRBD1. The length of the CDR3 is 14 residues. Germline-derived CDR1 and CDR2 are LGHDT and YNNKEL (reference sequence). J lost 7 bases, V lost 4 bases, and 4 bases had no gene match. The CDR3, as DNA: TGTGCCAGCAGCCTTTTGGACAGGAATTCACCCCTCCACTTT. Protein: CASSLLDRNSPLHF.

The chain employs TRBV6-6 and TRBJ1-1; D possibly corresponds to TRBD1 (5 bases). There are 14 residues in the CDR3. The V gene's germline CDR1 is MNHNY and CDR2 SVGAGI (reference sequence). Trimming cost V 4 bases and J 5 bases, with 14 bases left between them. This chain's CDR3 is CASSFGHVGTEAFF. The CDR3, as DNA: TGTGCCAGCAGTTTTGGACACGTGGGTACTGAAGCTTTCTTT.

The genes are TRBV28 and TRBJ2-3; D might be TRBD2 (5 bases). The CDR3 has 12 residues. From germline, CDR1 is MDHEN and CDR2 SYDVKM. Trimming shortened V by 6 bases and J by 7 bases, and 11 bases separated the two germline ends. The CDR3 reads CASRTTDYTQYF. Here the CDR3 DNA reads TGTGCCAGCAGAACAACGGACTATACGCAGTATTTT.

The genes are TRBV11-2 and TRBJ2-4, with 8 bases that match TRBD2. CDR1 is SGHAT, CDR2 FQNNGV, per germline. The CDR3 has 13 amino acids. The V and J ends lost 8 bases and 7 bases, in that order; junction bases with no gene match: 7. The CDR3 loop reads CASLTGGANIQYF. In nucleotides, the CDR3 is TGTGCCAGCCTAACGGGGGGGGCGAACATTCAGTACTTC.

The rearrangement joins TRBV7-9 to TRBJ2-1; no clear D gene. V shed 5 bases and J shed 0 bases, with 14 bases lying between them. CDR1 SEHNR and CDR2 FQNEAQ come from the germline V gene (reference sequence). The CDR3 extends over 16 amino acids. The CDR3 DNA is TGTGCCAGCAGCCCCAGTCGTGGCGGCTCCTACAATGAGCAGTTCTTC. Residues: CASSPSRGGSYNEQFF. Looking up the rest from reference TRBV7-9 and TRBJ2-1 gives the full variable domain: DTGVSQNPRHKITKRGQNVTFRCDPISEHNRLYWYRQTLGQGPEFLTYFQNEAQLEKSRLLSDRFSAERPKGSFSTLEIQRTEQGDSAMYLCASSPSRGGSYNEQFFGPGTRLTVL.

This chain uses TRBV4-3 with TRBJ2-7, with 11 bases fitting TRBD1. CDR1 LGHNA and CDR2 YSLEER come from the germline V gene. J gave up 6 bases and V 4 bases, and 5 bases lay outside the gene matches. This CDR3 comprises 14 residues. CDR3 loop: CASSLEGTGGEQYF. The CDR3 DNA reads TGCGCCAGCAGCCTGGAAGGGACAGGGGGCGAGCAGTACTTC.

As regards this clone: No conserved phenylalanine or tryptophan is present at the end of the CDR3, so a read error is the likely explanation. Because the CDR3's place on the DNA is in doubt, the DNA is left out and the CDR3 is given as listed by TCRdb. The rearrangement uses TRBV7-5 and TRBJ1-3. TRBV7-5 is a pseudogene segment. Including both end residues, the CDR3 is 9 amino acids long. CDR3 loop: CARSLEELV.

The rearrangement joins TRBV19 to TRBJ1-4; TRBD1 agrees at 7 bases. Germline values: CDR1 LNHDA, CDR2 SQIVND (reference sequence). Trimming took 6 bases from V and 8 from J; bases not matched to a gene: 9. The CDR3 runs to 14 residues. The CDR3 coding sequence is TGTGCCAGTAGCGCGAACCGGGACAGAGAAAAACTGTTTTTT. Protein sequence: CASSANRDREKLFF.

The genes are TRBV6-1 and TRBJ2-7; D gene uncertain. CDR1 and CDR2 (germline): MNHNS, SASEGT. Deletions cut 3 bases from V and 3 bases from J, with 3 bases between. This CDR3 contains 11 residues. CDR3 sequence reads: CASSDNYEQYF. The CDR3 DNA sequence: TGTGCCAGCAGTGACAACTACGAGCAGTACTTC.

The chain uses TRBV6-6 and TRBJ1-2; the D is unclear. Germline CDR1 MNHNY, CDR2 SVGAGI (reference sequence). The V and J ends lost 2 bases and 7 bases respectively, with 11 bases between them. The CDR3 totals 13 residues. CDR3 protein: CASSYAARGGYTF. CDR3 coding DNA: TGTGCCAGCAGTTACGCAGCCCGGGGTGGCTACACCTTC.

The CDR3 sequence: CASSSSRGQGGDGYTF. Here the CDR3 DNA reads TGTGCCAGCAGTTCGAGCCGGGGACAGGGGGGCGATGGCTACACCTTC. The chain uses TRBV28 and TRBJ1-2; 11 positions match TRBD1. The CDR3 is 16 residues long. J gave up 6 bases and V 4 bases, and 10 bases lay outside the gene matches. Germline V CDR1 and CDR2: MDHEN, SYDVKM.

The gene calls are TRBV28 and TRBJ1-2; D unresolved. The CDR3 sequence is 12 residues long. Trimming shortened V by 5 bases and J by 4 bases, and 8 bases separated the two germline ends. Per germline, CDR1 MDHEN and CDR2 SYDVKM. In DNA, the CDR3 is TGTGCCAGCAGTGCAGGCCCCTATGGCTACACCTTC. This sequence encodes CASSAGPYGYTF.

This clone has more than one count but fewer than ten. The chain combines TRBV5-1 with TRBJ2-5, with TRBD1 as a possible D gene (6 bases). Per germline, CDR1 SGHRS and CDR2 YFSETQ. Trimming shortened V by 0 bases and J by 5 bases, and 11 bases separated the two germline ends. This CDR3 comprises 14 residues. CDR3 residues: CASSLEGVGETQYF. CDR3 DNA sequence: TGCGCCAGCAGCTTGGAGGGGGTCGGGGAGACCCAGTACTTC.

This clone was recorded a few times. This chain joins TRBV1 and TRBJ2-3; TRBD2 is the table's D call, not checked against the DNA. TRBV1 is reported as a pseudogene. The CDR3 spans 18 residues. The CDR3 region is CTSSLRAVGTSHPDTQYF. The CDR3 DNA reads TGCACCAGCAGCCTAAGAGCGGTAGGGACTAGTCACCCAGATACGCAGTATTTT.